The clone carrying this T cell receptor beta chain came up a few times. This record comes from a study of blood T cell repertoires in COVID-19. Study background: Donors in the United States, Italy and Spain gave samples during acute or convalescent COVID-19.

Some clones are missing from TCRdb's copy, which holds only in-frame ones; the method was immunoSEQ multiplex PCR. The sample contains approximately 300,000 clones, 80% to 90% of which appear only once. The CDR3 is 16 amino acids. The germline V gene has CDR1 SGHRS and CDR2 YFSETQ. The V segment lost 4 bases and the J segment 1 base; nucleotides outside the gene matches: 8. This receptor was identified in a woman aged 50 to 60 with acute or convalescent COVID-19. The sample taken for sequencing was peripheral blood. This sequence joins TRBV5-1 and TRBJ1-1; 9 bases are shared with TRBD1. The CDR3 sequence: CASSAFPGQGNTEAFF. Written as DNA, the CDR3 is TGCGCCAGCAGCGCCTTCCCGGGACAGGGGAACACTGAAGCTTTCTTT.